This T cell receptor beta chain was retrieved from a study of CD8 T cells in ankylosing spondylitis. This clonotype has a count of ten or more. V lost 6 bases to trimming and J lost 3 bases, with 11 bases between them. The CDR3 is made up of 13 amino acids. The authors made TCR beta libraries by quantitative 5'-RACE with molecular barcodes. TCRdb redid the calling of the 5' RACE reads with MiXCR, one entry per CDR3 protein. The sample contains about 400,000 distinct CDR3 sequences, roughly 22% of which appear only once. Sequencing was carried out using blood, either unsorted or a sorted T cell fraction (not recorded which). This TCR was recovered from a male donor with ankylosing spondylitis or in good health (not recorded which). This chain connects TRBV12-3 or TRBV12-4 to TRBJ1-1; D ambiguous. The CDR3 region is CASSLGRDTEAFF. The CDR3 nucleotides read TGTGCCAGCAGCCTGGGTCGGGACACTGAAGCTTTCTTT.